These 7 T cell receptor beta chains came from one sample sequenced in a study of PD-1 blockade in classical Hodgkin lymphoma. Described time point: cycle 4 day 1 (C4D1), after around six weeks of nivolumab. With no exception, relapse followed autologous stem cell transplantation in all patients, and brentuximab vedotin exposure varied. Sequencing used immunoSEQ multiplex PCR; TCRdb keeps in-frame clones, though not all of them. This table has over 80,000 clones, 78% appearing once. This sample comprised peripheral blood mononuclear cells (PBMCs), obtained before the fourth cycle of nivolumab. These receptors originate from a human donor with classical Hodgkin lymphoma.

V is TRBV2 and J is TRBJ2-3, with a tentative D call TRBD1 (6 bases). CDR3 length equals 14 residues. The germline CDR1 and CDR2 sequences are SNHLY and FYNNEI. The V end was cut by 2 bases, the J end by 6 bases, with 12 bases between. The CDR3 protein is CASSEIGGRDTQYF. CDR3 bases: TGTGCCAGCAGTGAAATAGGGGGAAGGGATACGCAGTATTTT.

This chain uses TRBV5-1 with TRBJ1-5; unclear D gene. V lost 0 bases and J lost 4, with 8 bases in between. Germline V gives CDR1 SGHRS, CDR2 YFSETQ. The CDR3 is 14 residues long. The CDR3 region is CASSLEGGNQPQHF. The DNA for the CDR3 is TGCGCCAGCAGCTTGGAGGGCGGAAATCAGCCCCAGCATTTT.

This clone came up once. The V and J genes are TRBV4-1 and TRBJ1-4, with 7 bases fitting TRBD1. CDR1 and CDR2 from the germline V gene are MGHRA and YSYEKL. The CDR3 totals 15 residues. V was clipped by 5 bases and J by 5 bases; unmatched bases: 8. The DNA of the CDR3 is TGCGCCAGCAGCGCTCGACAGGGTGGGAATGAAAAACTGTTTTTT. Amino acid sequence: CASSARQGGNEKLFF.

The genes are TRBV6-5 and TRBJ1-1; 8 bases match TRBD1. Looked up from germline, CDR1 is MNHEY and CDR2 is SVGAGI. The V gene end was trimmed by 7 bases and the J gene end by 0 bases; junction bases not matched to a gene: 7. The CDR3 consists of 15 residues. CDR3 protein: CASTRQGRMNTEAFF. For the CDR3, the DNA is TGTGCCAGCACAAGACAGGGGAGGATGAACACTGAAGCTTTCTTT.

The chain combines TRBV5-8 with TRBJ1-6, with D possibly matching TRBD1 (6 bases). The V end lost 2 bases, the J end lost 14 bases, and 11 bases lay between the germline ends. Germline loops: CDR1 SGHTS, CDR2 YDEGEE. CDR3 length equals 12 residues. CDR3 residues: CASSFFDRTLHF. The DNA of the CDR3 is TGTGCCAGCAGCTTTTTTGACAGGACCCTCCACTTT. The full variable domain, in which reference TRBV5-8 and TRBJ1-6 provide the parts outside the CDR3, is EAGVTQSPTHLIKTRGQQATLRCSPISGHTSVYWYQQALGLGLQFLLWYDEGEERNRGNFPPRFSGRQFPNYSSELNVNALELEDSALYLCASSFFDRTLHFGNGTRLTVT.

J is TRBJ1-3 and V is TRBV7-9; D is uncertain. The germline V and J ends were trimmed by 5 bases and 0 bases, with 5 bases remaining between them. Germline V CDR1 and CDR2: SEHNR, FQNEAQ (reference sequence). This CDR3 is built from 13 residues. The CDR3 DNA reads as TGTGCCAGCAGCCCTAACTCTGGAAACACCATATATTTT. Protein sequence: CASSPNSGNTIYF.

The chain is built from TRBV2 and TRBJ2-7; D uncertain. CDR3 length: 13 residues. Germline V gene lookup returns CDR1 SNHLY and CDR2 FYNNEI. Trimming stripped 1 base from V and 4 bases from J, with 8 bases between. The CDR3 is CASSEEVGYEQYF. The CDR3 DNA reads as TGTGCCAGCAGTGAAGAGGTAGGGTACGAGCAGTACTTC.